The 19 T cell receptor beta chains below were found in one sample sequenced in a study of tumor-infiltrating lymphocytes in localized non-small cell lung cancer. This table comes from immunoSEQ multiplex PCR, and its TCRdb copy is limited to in-frame clones, with some not included. The sample comprises about 10,000 clones, around 76% of which are singletons, and about a fifth rests with the top ten. The sample consisted of uninvolved lung tissue not adjacent to the tumor. All receptors come from a human donor with non-small cell lung cancer.

There are a few counts of this clone. This sequence joins TRBV29-1 and TRBJ2-3; a weak D match, TRBD1 (6 bases). The CDR3 is 13 amino acids. The germline V gene has CDR1 SQVTM and CDR2 ANQGSEA. V lost 2 bases to trimming and J lost 4 bases, with 10 bases between them. The CDR3 DNA sequence: TGCAGCGTTGAACCAGGGGTGTCAGATACGCAGTATTTT. Its translation: CSVEPGVSDTQYF.

The chain couples TRBV6-5 to TRBJ1-2; the match to TRBD1 covers 9 bases. The CDR3 is 15 amino acids. Germline V gene sequence: CDR1 MNHEY, CDR2 SVGAGI. Trimming at V came to 0 bases and at J to 7 bases, leaving 6 bases not matched to a gene. Here the CDR3 reads CASSYSWTGDSGYTF. Written as DNA, the CDR3 is TGTGCCAGCAGTTACTCGTGGACAGGGGATTCTGGCTACACCTTC.

Only a few counts were recorded for this clone. The V and J genes are TRBV19 and TRBJ2-2; D possibly corresponds to TRBD1 (5 bases). Between the trimmed V and J ends, which lost 1 base and 1 base, there was a span of 10 bases. This CDR3 has 16 amino acids. Germline V gives CDR1 LNHDA, CDR2 SQIVND (reference sequence). The CDR3 bases are TGTGCCAGTAGTATAGTAAGGGGCCAGAACACCGGGGAGCTGTTTTTT. This encodes CASSIVRGQNTGELFF.

A single count supports this clone. The V and J genes are TRBV7-9 and TRBJ1-3; D not resolved. CDR3 length equals 17 residues. Germline loops: CDR1 SEHNR, CDR2 FQNEAQ (reference sequence). The V end was cut by 5 bases, the J end by 5 bases, with 22 bases between. In nucleotides, the CDR3 is TGTGCCAGCAGCACGGAGGAACAAAAGGGAATCCGAAACACCATATATTTT. It yields the protein CASSTEEQKGIRNTIYF.

This clone is labeled as medium-sized. The gene calls are TRBV7-7 and TRBJ2-7, with no clear D. Germline assignment: CDR1 SSHAT and CDR2 FNYEAQ (reference sequence). The length of the CDR3 is 13 residues. V shed 1 base and J shed 3 bases, with 7 bases lying between them. The CDR3 DNA follows: TGTGCCAGCAGCTTAGAGGACGGCTACGAGCAGTACTTC. This gives the protein CASSLEDGYEQYF.

The rearrangement joins TRBV4-3 to TRBJ2-1; D unresolved. Trimming removed 0 bases from V and 0 bases from J, with 6 bases in between. The CDR3 consists of 15 residues. Looked up from germline, CDR1 is LGHNA and CDR2 is YSLEER. CDR3 in DNA: TGCGCCAGCAGCCAAGAATGGGGCTCCTACAATGAGCAGTTCTTC. Translating gives CASSQEWGSYNEQFF.

The genes are TRBV10-3 and TRBJ2-1, with D perhaps TRBD1 or TRBD2 (6 bases each). Germline CDR1 reads ENHRY; CDR2 reads SYGVKD. Trimming shortened V by 4 bases and J by 3 bases, and 25 bases separated the two germline ends. CDR3 length: 19 residues. CDR3 coding DNA: TGTGCCATCAGTGGGGACACCAACCGTGGCGGGACTTTCTACAATGAGCAGTTCTTC. Its protein is CAISGDTNRGGTFYNEQFF.

This rearrangement joins TRBV9 to TRBJ1-2, with D tentatively TRBD1 (6 bases). Per germline, CDR1 SGDLS and CDR2 YYNGEE. The CDR3 length is 15 residues. Trimming shortened V by 3 bases and J by 8 bases, and 20 bases separated the two germline ends. CDR3 DNA sequence: TGTGCCAGCAGCGCAGGGGATGCGTTCGGGTTCGGCTACACCTTC. This gives the protein CASSAGDAFGFGYTF.

This clone was found once. J is TRBJ2-7 and V is TRBV2; 11 nucleotides line up with TRBD2. The CDR3 is 18 amino acids. Trimming took 0 bases from V and 4 from J; bases not matched to a gene: 11. CDR1 SNHLY and CDR2 FYNNEI come from the germline V gene. The CDR3 is CASSEALSGGDLLYEQYF. In nucleotides, the CDR3 is TGTGCCAGCAGTGAAGCGCTTAGCGGGGGGGATCTACTTTACGAGCAGTACTTC.

The table lists this clone with a count of one. The chain is built from TRBV5-1 and TRBJ2-3; D might be TRBD2 (6 bases). Trimming removed 0 bases from V and 2 bases from J, with 16 bases in between. The V gene's germline CDR1 is SGHRS and CDR2 YFSETQ. The CDR3 totals 17 residues. CDR3 in DNA: TGCGCCAGCAGCTTGGGTGGCGGCGGGGATTACACAGATACGCAGTATTTT. Translation: CASSLGGGGDYTDTQYF.

V gene TRBV29-1 combines with J gene TRBJ2-3; TRBD1 might be the D (6 bases). The CDR3 has 11 amino acids. The germline V gene encodes CDR1 SQVTM and CDR2 ANQGSEA. The ends were cut back, 5 bases at V and 8 bases at J, with 11 bases in the middle. CDR3 in DNA: TGCAGCGTTCTACAGGGACCTACGCAGTATTTT. Its protein is CSVLQGPTQYF.

This clone was seen once. This sequence joins TRBV5-1 and TRBJ1-1; tentative D call: TRBD1 (5 bases). This CDR3 has 13 amino acids. Germline loops: CDR1 SGHRS, CDR2 YFSETQ. Trimming left V 4 bases short and J 6 bases short, with 13 bases between. The CDR3 region has the DNA TGCGCCAGCAGCCCTGGGACTTTCGCTGAAGCTTTCTTT. It is translated as CASSPGTFAEAFF.

The chain combines TRBV29-1 with TRBJ2-7; D unresolved. V dropped 4 bases and J dropped 2 bases, with 6 bases sitting between them. From germline, CDR1 is SQVTM and CDR2 ANQGSEA. The CDR3 consists of 11 residues. The CDR3 coding sequence is TGCAGCGTTGGGGGTCCCTACGAGCAGTACTTC. Residues: CSVGGPYEQYF.

The chain has TRBV29-1 and TRBJ2-7, with no clear D. The CDR3 sequence is 12 residues long. V was pared by 2 bases and J by 2 bases, with 7 bases between. Germline V lookup: CDR1 SQVTM, CDR2 ANQGSEA. The CDR3: CSVENSAYEQYF. The CDR3 DNA is TGCAGCGTTGAAAACAGCGCCTACGAGCAGTACTTC.

This clone was counted between two and nine times. The chain uses TRBV19 and TRBJ1-5; D perhaps matches TRBD1 (6 bases). CDR3 length: 15 amino acids. Per germline, CDR1 LNHDA and CDR2 SQIVND (reference sequence). Trimming removed 5 bases from V and 4 bases from J, with 15 bases in between. The CDR3 here is CASSPRQALNQPQHF. CDR3 nucleotides: TGTGCCAGTAGTCCAAGACAGGCACTAAATCAGCCCCAGCATTTT. The variable domain in full, with the rest retrieved from reference TRBV19 and TRBJ1-5, is DGGITQSPKYLFRKEGQNVTLSCEQNLNHDAMYWYRQDPGQGLRLIYYSQIVNDFQKGDIAEGYSVSREKKESFPLTVTSAQKNPTAFYLCASSPRQALNQPQHFGDGTRLSIL.

This sequence joins TRBV30 and TRBJ2-1; the match to TRBD2 covers 7 bases. J gave up 13 bases and V 0 bases, and 9 bases lay outside the gene matches. The V gene's germline CDR1 is GTSNPN and CDR2 SVGIG (reference sequence). The CDR3 is 13 amino acids. The CDR3 here is CAWSVGGSFVQFF. The CDR3, as DNA: TGTGCCTGGAGTGTAGGCGGGAGTTTTGTACAGTTCTTC.

The rearrangement uses TRBV29-1 and TRBJ2-1; TRBD1 aligns across 7 bases. The V gene end was trimmed by 4 bases and the J gene end by 1 base; junction bases not matched to a gene: 7. The CDR3 length is 15 residues. CDR1 and CDR2 from the germline V gene are SQVTM and ANQGSEA. The CDR3 DNA reads as TGCAGCGTTGGAGGTACAGGGGCGTCCTACAATGAGCAGTTCTTC. Translating gives CSVGGTGASYNEQFF.

This clone showed up just a few times. J is TRBJ1-5 and V is TRBV28; TRBD1 might be the D (5 bases). Trimming cost V 6 bases and J 2 bases, with 11 bases left between them. This CDR3 is 14 amino acids long. Germline assignment: CDR1 MDHEN and CDR2 SYDVKM. CDR3 in DNA: TGTGCCAGCAGGACAGTGGGAGGCAATCAGCCCCAGCATTTT. Protein sequence: CASRTVGGNQPQHF.

This clone was recorded a few times. The genes are TRBV7-2 and TRBJ2-5; the D is unclear. The CDR3 length is 17 residues. Per the germline V gene, CDR1 is SGHTA and CDR2 is FQGNSA. V was pared by 4 bases and J by 4 bases, with 22 bases between. The CDR3 here is CASSSPSGSPIGETQYF. CDR3 nucleotides: TGTGCCAGCAGCTCCCCCTCCGGGTCCCCAATCGGAGAGACCCAGTACTTC.